These T cell receptor beta chains were read from a single sample in a study of blood T cell repertoires in COVID-19. TCRdb's table, derived via immunoSEQ multiplex PCR, lists solely in-frame clones and lacks some. The data hold about 97,000 clones, with more than 75% observed a single time. Sequencing input: peripheral blood. The receptors derive from a human donor in a cohort sampled during active COVID-19. The CDR3 runs from the conserved cysteine through the conserved F or W. The D gene is left open where the match is weak. Expanded clones are given a class, and other clones once, few, many or no size at all.

D gene: .
CDR3 length: 15
J gene: TRBJ1-3
V gene: TRBV3-1/TRBV3-2
clone size: .
CDR3 DNA: TGTGCCAGCAGCCAAGGACAGCACTCTGGAAACACCATATATTTT
CDR3 protein: CASSQGQHSGNTIYF

D gene: TRBD2
CDR3 length: 16
J gene: TRBJ2-1
V gene: TRBV11-2
clone size: once
CDR3 DNA: TGTGCCAGCAGCTTAAGTGGACTAGCGGCTTACAATGAGCAGTTCTTC
CDR3 protein: CASSLSGLAAYNEQFF

D gene: TRBD1
CDR3 length: 16
J gene: TRBJ1-5
V gene: TRBV6-2/TRBV6-3
clone size: .
CDR3 DNA: TGTGCCAGCAGTTACTCTGGACAGGGGGCAAATCAGCCCCAGCATTTT
CDR3 protein: CASSYSGQGANQPQHF

D gene: TRBD2
CDR3 length: 16
J gene: TRBJ2-1
V gene: TRBV4-2
clone size: .
CDR3 DNA: TGTGCCAGCAGCCAAAGACGGACTAGCGGGAGGAATGAGCAGTTCTTC
CDR3 protein: CASSQRRTSGRNEQFF

D gene: TRBD1
CDR3 length: 13
J gene: TRBJ1-1
V gene: TRBV2
clone size: few
CDR3 DNA: TGTGCCAGCAGTCGGGACAGTGGCACTGAAGCTTTCTTT
CDR3 protein: CASSRDSGTEAFF

D gene: .
CDR3 length: 14
J gene: TRBJ1-4
V gene: TRBV10-3
clone size: .
CDR3 DNA: TGTGCCACCGGGGAGGCACGGATTAATGAAAAACTGTTTTTT
CDR3 protein: CATGEARINEKLFF

D gene: TRBD1
CDR3 length: 23
J gene: TRBJ2-7
V gene: TRBV5-1
clone size: .
CDR3 DNA: TGCGCCAGCAGCTTGGGGTTAGGACAGGAGAAAGACCTACTTTCCCTTAGGGACTACGAGCAGTACTTC
CDR3 protein: CASSLGLGQEKDLLSLRDYEQYF

D gene: TRBD2
CDR3 length: 16
J gene: TRBJ2-7
V gene: TRBV11-1
clone size: few
CDR3 DNA: TGTGCCAGCAGCTTACCCGGGACTAGCGGAGGCTACGAGCAGTACTTC
CDR3 protein: CASSLPGTSGGYEQYF

D gene: TRBD2
CDR3 length: 16
J gene: TRBJ2-7
V gene: TRBV5-4
clone size: .
CDR3 DNA: TGTGCCAGCAGCTGGAACCCGGGACTAGAAGCTTGGGAGCAGTACTTC
CDR3 protein: CASSWNPGLEAWEQYF

D gene: .
CDR3 length: 13
J gene: TRBJ1-2
V gene: TRBV19
clone size: .
CDR3 DNA: TGTGCCAGTAGTATTCAGTTTAACTATGGCTACACCTTC
CDR3 protein: CASSIQFNYGYTF

D gene: .
CDR3 length: 13
J gene: TRBJ1-1
V gene: TRBV25-1
clone size: once
CDR3 DNA: TGTGCCAGCAGTATCGGGGGTGGCACTGAAGCTTTCTTT
CDR3 protein: CASSIGGGTEAFF

D gene: .
CDR3 length: 14
J gene: TRBJ2-1
V gene: TRBV5-1
clone size: .
CDR3 DNA: TGCGCCAGCAGCCGACTACAGGGACACAATGAGCAGTTCTTC
CDR3 protein: CASSRLQGHNEQFF

D gene: TRBD1
CDR3 length: 13
J gene: TRBJ1-2
V gene: TRBV5-6
clone size: .
CDR3 DNA: TGTGCCAGCAGCTTGACAGGGGGCGATGGCTACACCTTC
CDR3 protein: CASSLTGGDGYTF

D gene: TRBD2
CDR3 length: 14
J gene: TRBJ2-5
V gene: TRBV18
clone size: .
CDR3 DNA: TGTGCCAGCTCACCGGGGACTAGCAAGGAGACCCAGTACTTC
CDR3 protein: CASSPGTSKETQYF

D gene: TRBD1
CDR3 length: 14
J gene: TRBJ2-6
V gene: TRBV2
clone size: .
CDR3 DNA: TGTGCCAGCAGTGAAGCGCTCGGCAGGGGGCAGGTGACTTTC
CDR3 protein: CASSEALGRGQVTF

D gene: .
CDR3 length: 14
J gene: TRBJ1-6
V gene: TRBV10-3
clone size: .
CDR3 DNA: TGTGCCATCAGTGAGGGGACTCGGGGAGGTCGCCTCCACTTT
CDR3 protein: CAISEGTRGGRLHF

D gene: TRBD2
CDR3 length: 15
J gene: TRBJ2-2
V gene: TRBV5-1
clone size: .
CDR3 DNA: TGCGCCAGCAGCTTGGGACTAGCAAACACCGGGGAGCTGTTTTTT
CDR3 protein: CASSLGLANTGELFF

D gene: TRBD1
CDR3 length: 14
J gene: TRBJ1-4
V gene: TRBV5-1
clone size: .
CDR3 DNA: TGCGCCAGCAGCTCCACAGGGGTCAATGAAAAACTGTTTTTT
CDR3 protein: CASSSTGVNEKLFF

D gene: .
CDR3 length: 14
J gene: TRBJ1-5
V gene: TRBV7-9
clone size: .
CDR3 DNA: TGTGCCAGCAGCTTGGCGGCAGCAAATCAGCCCCAGCATTTT
CDR3 protein: CASSLAAANQPQHF

D gene: .
CDR3 length: 14
J gene: TRBJ2-1
V gene: TRBV25-1
clone size: .
CDR3 DNA: TGTGCCAGCAGTGAACCAGATTCCTACAATGAGCAGTTCTTC
CDR3 protein: CASSEPDSYNEQFF

D gene: .
CDR3 length: 13
J gene: TRBJ2-2
V gene: TRBV28
clone size: .
CDR3 DNA: TGTGCCACCCCAAGATCCGGGTCCGGGGAGCTGTTTTTT
CDR3 protein: CATPRSGSGELFF

D gene: TRBD2
CDR3 length: 17
J gene: TRBJ2-1
V gene: TRBV3-1/TRBV3-2
clone size: .
CDR3 DNA: TGTGCCAGCAACCAAGGAGTCCCTAGCGGGGTCTGGAATGAGCAGTTCTTC
CDR3 protein: CASNQGVPSGVWNEQFF

D gene: .
CDR3 length: 18
J gene: TRBJ2-1
V gene: TRBV6-2/TRBV6-3
clone size: once
CDR3 DNA: TGTGCCAGCAGTTCCCTATCGATCGCCCTATCCTCCCACAATGAGCAGTTCTTC
CDR3 protein: CASSSLSIALSSHNEQFF

D gene: .
CDR3 length: 14
J gene: TRBJ2-7
V gene: TRBV6-5
clone size: .
CDR3 DNA: TGTGCCAGCAGTTATTTACCCTTCGGTTACGAGCAGTACTTC
CDR3 protein: CASSYLPFGYEQYF

D gene: .
CDR3 length: 15
J gene: TRBJ2-4
V gene: TRBV4-3
clone size: .
CDR3 DNA: TGCGCCAGCAGCCAGGATCGACAGGAATGGAACATTCAGTACTTC
CDR3 protein: CASSQDRQEWNIQYF

D gene: TRBD2
CDR3 length: 16
J gene: TRBJ2-3
V gene: TRBV7-8
clone size: .
CDR3 DNA: TGTGCCAGCAGACCTCGGGTAGCGGGCTACACAGATACGCAGTATTTT
CDR3 protein: CASRPRVAGYTDTQYF

D gene: TRBD2
CDR3 length: 15
J gene: TRBJ2-2
V gene: TRBV9
clone size: once
CDR3 DNA: TGTGCCAGCAGTGTTGGCGGGAGGATAACCGGGGAGCTGTTTTTT
CDR3 protein: CASSVGGRITGELFF

D gene: .
CDR3 length: 16
J gene: TRBJ1-1
V gene: TRBV11-2
clone size: .
CDR3 DNA: TGTGCCAGCAGCTTAGGACAGGATCTTATGAACACTGAAGCTTTCTTT
CDR3 protein: CASSLGQDLMNTEAFF

D gene: TRBD1
CDR3 length: 17
J gene: TRBJ2-6
V gene: TRBV15
clone size: .
CDR3 DNA: TGTGCCACCAGCAGAGGGACAGGGATCTCTGGGGCCAACGTCCTGACTTTC
CDR3 protein: CATSRGTGISGANVLTF

D gene: TRBD1
CDR3 length: 16
J gene: TRBJ2-2
V gene: TRBV6-4
clone size: .
CDR3 DNA: TGTGCCAGTGACATTTCGGGACAGGGGAGTAACCGGGGAGCTGTTTTT
CDR3 protein: CASDISGQGSNRGAVF

D gene: TRBD2
CDR3 length: 15
J gene: TRBJ2-3
V gene: TRBV9
clone size: .
CDR3 DNA: TGTGCCAGCACCGGGACGGGCGGGAGAGCAGATACGCAGTATTTT
CDR3 protein: CASTGTGGRADTQYF

D gene: TRBD2
CDR3 length: 16
J gene: TRBJ2-3
V gene: TRBV6-2/TRBV6-3
clone size: .
CDR3 DNA: TGTGCCAGCAGTTCTAGCGGTCACCCCGGAGCAGATACGCAGTATTTT
CDR3 protein: CASSSSGHPGADTQYF

D gene: TRBD2
CDR3 length: 15
J gene: TRBJ2-4
V gene: TRBV7-9
clone size: few
CDR3 DNA: TGTGCCAGCAGCCCCCTAGCGGTAGCCAAAAACATTCAGTACTTC
CDR3 protein: CASSPLAVAKNIQYF

D gene: TRBD1
CDR3 length: 17
J gene: TRBJ1-5
V gene: TRBV4-2
clone size: .
CDR3 DNA: TGTGCCAGCAGCCGCCCAGCCAGGGTTCCACAGGGGCAGCCCCAGCATTTT
CDR3 protein: CASSRPARVPQGQPQHF

D gene: .
CDR3 length: 13
J gene: TRBJ1-6
V gene: TRBV6-4
clone size: many
CDR3 DNA: TGTGCCAGCGCCCGGGGGGGTAATTCACCCCTCCACTTT
CDR3 protein: CASARGGNSPLHF

D gene: .
CDR3 length: 12
J gene: TRBJ2-2
V gene: TRBV4-2
clone size: few
CDR3 DNA: TGTGCCAGCGATCTAGGCACCGGGGAGCTGTTTTTT
CDR3 protein: CASDLGTGELFF